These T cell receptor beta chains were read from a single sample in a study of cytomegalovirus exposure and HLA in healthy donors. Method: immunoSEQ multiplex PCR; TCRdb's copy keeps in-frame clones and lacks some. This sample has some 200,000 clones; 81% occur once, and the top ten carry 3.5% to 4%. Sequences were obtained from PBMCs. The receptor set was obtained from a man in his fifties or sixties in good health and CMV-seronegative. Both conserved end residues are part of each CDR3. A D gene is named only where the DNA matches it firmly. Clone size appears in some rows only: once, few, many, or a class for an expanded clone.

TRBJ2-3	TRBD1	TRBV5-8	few	TGTGCCAGCAGCCGACAGGGGGATACGCAGTATTTT	CASSRQGDTQYF
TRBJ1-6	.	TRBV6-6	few	TGTGCCAGCAGTACAGGGTGGAAGTCACCCCTCCACTTT	CASSTGWKSPLHF
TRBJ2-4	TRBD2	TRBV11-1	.	TGTGCCAGCAGCCGGGGAGGAGCGGGGGGAGCCAAAAACATTCAGTACTTC	CASSRGGAGGAKNIQYF
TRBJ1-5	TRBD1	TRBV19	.	TGTGCCAGTAGTATGAGGACGGGACAGTGGCAGCCCCAGCATTTT	CASSMRTGQWQPQHF
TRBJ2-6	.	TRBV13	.	TGTGCCAGCAGCTTGGGCCAGGGCGGGGCTGGGGCCAACGTCCTGACTTTC	CASSLGQGGAGANVLTF
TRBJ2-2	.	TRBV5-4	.	TGTGCCAGCAGCTTGATAGGGGCGGACACCGGGGAGCTGTTTTTT	CASSLIGADTGELFF
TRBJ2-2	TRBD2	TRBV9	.	TGTGCCAGCAGCGCCGGGGGGGTAAAAGCCGGGGAGCTGTTTTTT	CASSAGGVKAGELFF
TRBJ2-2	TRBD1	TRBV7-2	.	TGTGCCAGCAGCTTACCAACCGGGACAGGGACCGGGGAGCTGTTTTTT	CASSLPTGTGTGELFF
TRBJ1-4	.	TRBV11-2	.	TGTGCCAGCAGCAAACAAAATCGTTACGAAAAACTGTTTTTT	CASSKQNRYEKLFF
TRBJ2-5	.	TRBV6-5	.	TGTGCCAGCAGCGGCCAGGGGAGTGAGACCCAGTACTTC	CASSGQGSETQYF
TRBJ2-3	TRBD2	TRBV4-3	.	TGCGCCAGCAGCCAGGGTCTAGCGGGGGGGACAGATACGCAGTATTTT	CASSQGLAGGTDTQYF
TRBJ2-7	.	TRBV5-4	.	TGTGCCAGCAGCTTGGCAGGTACAGGGAGGGGCGAGCAGTACTTC	CASSLAGTGRGEQYF
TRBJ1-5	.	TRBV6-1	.	TGTGCCAGCAGTGAAAGTCAGGGTAACAATCAGCCCCAGCATTTT	CASSESQGNNQPQHF
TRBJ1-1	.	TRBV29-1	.	TGCAGCGTTGAAAAGGGGATGAACACTGAAGCTTTCTTT	CSVEKGMNTEAFF
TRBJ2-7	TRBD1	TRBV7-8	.	TGTGCCAGCAGCCGTACAGGGGGCTCATCCTACGAGCAGTACTTC	CASSRTGGSSYEQYF
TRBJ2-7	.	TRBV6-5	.	TGTGCCAGCAGCGACAGACTCTACGAGCAGTACTTC	CASSDRLYEQYF
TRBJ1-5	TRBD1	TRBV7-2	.	TGTGCCAGCAGCAGACAGGGGGTCGCGGGCAATCAGCCCCAGCATTTT	CASSRQGVAGNQPQHF
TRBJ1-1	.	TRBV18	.	TGTGCCAGCTCACCCGAACTATCCCTTAGTATGAACACTGAAGCTTTCTTT	CASSPELSLSMNTEAFF
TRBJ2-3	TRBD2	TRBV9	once	TGTGCCAGCAGCGTCAGCGGGACCACAGATACGCAGTATTTT	CASSVSGTTDTQYF
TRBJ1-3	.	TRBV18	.	TGTGCCAGCTCACCACAGGACAGTGCTGGAAACACCATATATTTT	CASSPQDSAGNTIYF
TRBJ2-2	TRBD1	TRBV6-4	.	TGTGCCAGCAGTGACCCTGTCGGGACAGGGACCGGGGAGCTGTTTTTT	CASSDPVGTGTGELFF
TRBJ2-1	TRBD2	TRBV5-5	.	TGTGCCAGCAACCTAGGGGAGGGAGATGAGCAGTTCTTC	CASNLGEGDEQFF
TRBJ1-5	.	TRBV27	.	TGTGCCAGCAAAGTCGCTACTCGGGGCAATCAGCCCCAGCATTTT	CASKVATRGNQPQHF
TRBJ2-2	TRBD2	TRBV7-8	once	TGTGCCAGCAGCTCGACGGGGGGGCCCACCGGGGAGCTGTTTTTT	CASSSTGGPTGELFF
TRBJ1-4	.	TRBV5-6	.	TGTGCCAGCAGGAGATGGTCATATGCAACTAATGAAAAACTGTTTTTT	CASRRWSYATNEKLFF
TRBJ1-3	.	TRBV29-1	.	TGCAGCGTTAGGGGATCTGGAAACACCATATATTTT	CSVRGSGNTIYF
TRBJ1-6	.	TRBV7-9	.	TGTGCCAGCAGCTTAGGACTATCAAATTCACCCCTCCACTTT	CASSLGLSNSPLHF
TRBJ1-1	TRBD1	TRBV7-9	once	TGTGCCAGCAGCCGACAGGGGTTTGAAGCTTTCTTT	CASSRQGFEAFF
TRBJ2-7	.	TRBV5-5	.	TGTGCCAGCAGCTTGCCCCAAACCTACGAGCAGTACTTC	CASSLPQTYEQYF
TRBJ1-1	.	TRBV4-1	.	TGCGCCAGCAGCCCACTTGGGGGGTCTGAAGCTTTCTTT	CASSPLGGSEAFF
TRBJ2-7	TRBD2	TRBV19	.	TGTGCCAGTAGTATCGTTAGCGGGGCTCGTTCCTACGAGCAGTACTTC	CASSIVSGARSYEQYF
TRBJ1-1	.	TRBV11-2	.	TGTGCCAGCAGCTTAACCGTCGGTGGCACTGAAGCTTTCTTT	CASSLTVGGTEAFF
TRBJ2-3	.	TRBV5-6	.	TGTGCCAGCAGCTTGGCCGGAGGTCAGGGGAATGCAGATACGCAGTATTTT	CASSLAGGQGNADTQYF
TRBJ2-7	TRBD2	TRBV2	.	TGTGCCAGCGGCCCGGGACTAGCGGGGGGGCATTCGGACGAGCAGTACTTC	CASGPGLAGGHSDEQYF
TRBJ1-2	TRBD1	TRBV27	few	TGTGCCAGCAGGCTGACAGGGAACTATGGCTACACCTTC	CASRLTGNYGYTF
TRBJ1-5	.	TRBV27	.	TGTGCCAGCAGTTTACGGGCCGGGGGAGGCAATCAGCCCCAGCATTTT	CASSLRAGGGNQPQHF
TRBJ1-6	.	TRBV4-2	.	TGTGCCAGCAGCCCTCCTGAGAATTCACCCCTCCACTTT	CASSPPENSPLHF
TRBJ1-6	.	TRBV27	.	TGTGCCAGCGGGCATTCACCCCTCCACTTT	CASGHSPLHF
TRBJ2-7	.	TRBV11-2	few	TGTGCCAGCACCACTAGCCTACTCAACTCCTACGAGCAGTACTTC	CASTTSLLNSYEQYF
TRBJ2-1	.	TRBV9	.	TGTGCCAGCAGCGTAGTTACCGGGGGCTACAATGAGCAGTTCTTC	CASSVVTGGYNEQFF
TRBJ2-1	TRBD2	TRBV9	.	TGTGCCAGCAGCGTAGGTCTAGCGGGCGGGAATGAGCAGTTCTTC	CASSVGLAGGNEQFF
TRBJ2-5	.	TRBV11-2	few	TGTGCCAGCAGCTTGGGGACTGGACCCAGATTTGCCCAGTACTTC	CASSLGTGPRFAQYF
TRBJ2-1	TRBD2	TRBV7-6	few	TGTGCCAGCAGCTTAGCAAGCGGGGGGGCTGGAAATGAGCAGTTCTTC	CASSLASGGAGNEQFF
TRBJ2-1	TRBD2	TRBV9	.	TGTGCCAGCAGTTCCGGGACTAGCGCGGGGGATGAGCAGTTCTTC	CASSSGTSAGDEQFF
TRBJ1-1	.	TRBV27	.	TGTGCCAGCAACCTTGGGAGGAACACTGAAGCTTTCTTT	CASNLGRNTEAFF